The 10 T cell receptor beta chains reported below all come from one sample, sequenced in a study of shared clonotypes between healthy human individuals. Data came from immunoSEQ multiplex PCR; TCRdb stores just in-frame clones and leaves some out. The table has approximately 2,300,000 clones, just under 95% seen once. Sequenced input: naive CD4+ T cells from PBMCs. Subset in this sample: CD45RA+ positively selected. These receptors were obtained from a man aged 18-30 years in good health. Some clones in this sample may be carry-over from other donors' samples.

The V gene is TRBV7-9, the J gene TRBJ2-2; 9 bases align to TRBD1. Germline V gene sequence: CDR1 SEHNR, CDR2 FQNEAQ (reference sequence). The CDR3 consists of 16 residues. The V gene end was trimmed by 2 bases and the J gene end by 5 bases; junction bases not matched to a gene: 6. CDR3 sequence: CASSLSTGTGTGELFF. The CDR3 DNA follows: TGTGCCAGCAGCTTATCCACCGGGACAGGGACCGGGGAGCTGTTTTTT.

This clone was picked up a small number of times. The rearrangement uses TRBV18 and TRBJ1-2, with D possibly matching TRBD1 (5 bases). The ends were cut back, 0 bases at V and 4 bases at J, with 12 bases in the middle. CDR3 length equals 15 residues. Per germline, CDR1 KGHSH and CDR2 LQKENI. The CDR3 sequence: CASSPPQGWVYGYTF. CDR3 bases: TGTGCCAGCTCACCACCCCAGGGCTGGGTCTATGGCTACACCTTC.

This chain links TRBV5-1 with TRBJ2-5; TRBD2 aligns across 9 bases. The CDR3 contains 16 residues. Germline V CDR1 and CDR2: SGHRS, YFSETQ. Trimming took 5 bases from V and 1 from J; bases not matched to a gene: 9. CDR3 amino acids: CASRLLAGSSQETQYF. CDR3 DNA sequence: TGCGCCAGCAGGCTGCTAGCGGGGTCTAGCCAAGAGACCCAGTACTTC.

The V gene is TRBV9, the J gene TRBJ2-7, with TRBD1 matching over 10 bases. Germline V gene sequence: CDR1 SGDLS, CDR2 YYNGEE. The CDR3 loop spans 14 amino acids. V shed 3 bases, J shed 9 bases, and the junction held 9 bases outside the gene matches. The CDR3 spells CASSAETGGLGQYF. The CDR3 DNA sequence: TGTGCCAGCAGCGCGGAGACAGGGGGCTTAGGGCAGTACTTC.

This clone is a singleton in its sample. CDR3 nucleotides: TGTGCCAGCAGTTTGGCACAGGCTTACCAAGAGACCCAGTACTTC. This gives the protein CASSLAQAYQETQYF. This rearrangement joins TRBV28 to TRBJ2-5, with a weak D call TRBD1 (5 bases). The V gene lost 3 bases and the J gene lost 0 bases, with 11 bases spanning the gap. Per germline, CDR1 MDHEN and CDR2 SYDVKM. The CDR3 covers 15 residues.

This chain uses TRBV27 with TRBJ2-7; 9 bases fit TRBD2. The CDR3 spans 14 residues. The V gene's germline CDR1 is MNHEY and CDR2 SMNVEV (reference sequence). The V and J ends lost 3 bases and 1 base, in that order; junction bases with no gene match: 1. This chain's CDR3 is CASSFTSGSYEQYF. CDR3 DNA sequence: TGTGCCAGCAGTTTTACTAGCGGGTCCTACGAGCAGTACTTC.

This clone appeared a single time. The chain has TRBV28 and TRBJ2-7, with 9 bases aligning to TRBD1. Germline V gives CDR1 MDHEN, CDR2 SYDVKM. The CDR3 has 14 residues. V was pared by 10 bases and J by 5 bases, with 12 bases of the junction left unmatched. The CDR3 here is CAIKSGQGPHEQYF. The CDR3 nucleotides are TGTGCCATTAAGTCGGGACAGGGTCCCCACGAGCAGTACTTC.

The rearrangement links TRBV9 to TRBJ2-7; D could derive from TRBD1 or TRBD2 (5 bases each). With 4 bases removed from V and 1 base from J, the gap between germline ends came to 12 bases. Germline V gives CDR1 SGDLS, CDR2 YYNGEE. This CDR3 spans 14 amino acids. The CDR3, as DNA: TGTGCCAGCAGCCCCCGGGACGGATCCTACGAGCAGTACTTC. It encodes CASSPRDGSYEQYF. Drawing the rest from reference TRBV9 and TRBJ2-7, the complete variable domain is DSGVTQTPKHLITATGQRVTLRCSPRSGDLSVYWYQQSLDQGLQFLIQYYNGEERAKGNILERFSAQQFPDLHSELNLSSLELGDSALYFCASSPRDGSYEQYFGPGTRLTVT.

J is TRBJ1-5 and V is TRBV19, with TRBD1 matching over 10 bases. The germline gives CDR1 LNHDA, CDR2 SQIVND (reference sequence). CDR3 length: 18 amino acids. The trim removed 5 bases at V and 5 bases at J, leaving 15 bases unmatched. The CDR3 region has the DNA TGTGCCAGTAGTTATACCTTAACGGGACAGGGGTTTTATCAGCCCCAGCATTTT. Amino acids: CASSYTLTGQGFYQPQHF. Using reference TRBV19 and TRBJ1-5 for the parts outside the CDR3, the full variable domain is DGGITQSPKYLFRKEGQNVTLSCEQNLNHDAMYWYRQDPGQGLRLIYYSQIVNDFQKGDIAEGYSVSREKKESFPLTVTSAQKNPTAFYLCASSYTLTGQGFYQPQHFGDGTRLSIL.

The CDR3 region is CASSSSGISYEQYF. The CDR3 region has the DNA TGTGCCAGCAGCTCCTCCGGCATCTCCTACGAGCAGTACTTC. The chain carries TRBV28 and TRBJ2-7; D unclear. The CDR3 runs 14 residues. Trimming cost V 6 bases and J 0 bases, with 12 bases left between them. CDR1 MDHEN and CDR2 SYDVKM come from the germline V gene.